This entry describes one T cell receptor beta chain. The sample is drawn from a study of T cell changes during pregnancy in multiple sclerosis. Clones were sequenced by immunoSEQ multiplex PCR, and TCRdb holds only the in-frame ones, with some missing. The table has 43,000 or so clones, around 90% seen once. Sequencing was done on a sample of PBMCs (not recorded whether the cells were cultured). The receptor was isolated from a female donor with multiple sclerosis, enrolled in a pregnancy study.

CDR3 nucleotide sequence: TGTGCCAGCGCCCCCGGCGGACAGGCCAATTATGGCTACACCTTC. The encoded protein is CASAPGGQANYGYTF. V and J are TRBV19 and TRBJ1-2, with 7 bases that match TRBD1. This CDR3 comprises 15 residues. Trimming removed 9 bases from V and 5 bases from J; junction bases left unmatched: 15. The germline gives CDR1 LNHDA, CDR2 SQIVND (reference sequence).